These 18 T cell receptor beta chains originate from one sample sequenced in a study of cytomegalovirus exposure and HLA in healthy donors. TCRdb's copy holds only in-frame clones and misses some; the assay was immunoSEQ multiplex PCR. The sample records over 200,000 clones, roughly 91% being singletons. Specimen: PBMCs. These receptors were taken from a woman between 18 and 30 years old in good health and CMV-seropositive.

This clone was observed a single time. The chain uses TRBV10-2 and TRBJ1-1, with 8 nucleotides matching TRBD1. The CDR3 spans 15 residues. V lost 2 bases to trimming and J lost 0 bases; unmatched junction nucleotides: 2. Looked up from germline, CDR1 is WSHSY and CDR2 is SAAADI. The CDR3: CASSETGGMNTEAFF. The CDR3 nucleotides read TGCGCCAGCAGTGAGACAGGGGGAATGAACACTGAAGCTTTCTTT.

Note on this clone: Its ends do not fully match the called genes, so a read error is possible. V gene TRBV6-1 combines with J gene TRBJ2-7; 11 bases agree with TRBD2. From germline, CDR1 is MNHNS and CDR2 SASEGT. The CDR3 has 15 residues. The CDR3 region has the DNA TGTGCCGGCAGTCCCAGGACTAGCGGGTCTTACGAGCAGTACTTC. Translation: CAGSPRTSGSYEQYF.

This chain links TRBV5-1 with TRBJ1-1, with 9 bases matching TRBD1. The CDR3 contains 14 residues. Germline V lookup: CDR1 SGHRS, CDR2 YFSETQ. V trimming: 5 bases; J trimming: 7 bases; junction bases outside the gene matches: 9. The CDR3 region is CASRGGQGAREAFF. The CDR3 DNA follows: TGCGCCAGCAGGGGGGGACAGGGTGCTCGTGAAGCTTTCTTT.

The chain carries TRBV6-1 and TRBJ2-5, with 8 positions matching TRBD1. The CDR3 has 14 amino acids. The germline gives CDR1 MNHNS, CDR2 SASEGT. After removal of 7 bases from V and 5 bases from J, the junction contained 9 bases not matched to a gene. Here the CDR3 DNA reads TGTGCCAGCACCAGAACAGGGGGAAGGGAGACCCAGTACTTC. Residues: CASTRTGGRETQYF.

The chain recombines TRBV6-5 with TRBJ2-7; 7 nucleotides line up with TRBD1. Germline V gene lookup returns CDR1 MNHEY and CDR2 SVGAGI. Trimming cost V 0 bases and J 5 bases; bases outside gene matches: 4. CDR3 length: 14 residues. The CDR3 reads CASSYSTGIDEQYF. CDR3 nucleotides: TGTGCCAGCAGTTACTCGACAGGGATCGACGAGCAGTACTTC.

The V and J genes are TRBV9 and TRBJ1-1; D is perhaps TRBD1 (6 bases). CDR3 length equals 14 residues. Trimming took 1 base from V and 3 from J, leaving 10 bases between them. CDR1 is SGDLS and CDR2 is YYNGEE in the germline V gene. The CDR3 loop reads CASSVRGSDTEAFF. The CDR3 nucleotides are TGTGCCAGCAGCGTAAGGGGGTCCGACACTGAAGCTTTCTTT.

V is TRBV19 and J is TRBJ2-7; TRBD2 matches 10 bases. The germline CDR1 and CDR2 sequences are LNHDA and SQIVND (reference sequence). This CDR3 is built from 15 residues. V was pared by 3 bases and J by 4 bases, with 6 bases of the junction left unmatched. In DNA, the CDR3 is TGTGCCAGTAGTATTGCTAGCGGGAGCTTTTACGAGCAGTACTTC. The encoded protein is CASSIASGSFYEQYF.

V usage is TRBV5-6 and J usage is TRBJ1-2; D possibly corresponds to TRBD1 (5 bases). Trimming left V 0 bases short and J 3 bases short, with 12 bases between. This CDR3 is 15 amino acids long. CDR1 SGHDT and CDR2 YYEEEE come from the germline V gene. The chain's CDR3 is CASSLVVGGDYGYTF. In DNA form, the CDR3 reads TGTGCCAGCAGCTTGGTTGTAGGAGGGGACTATGGCTACACCTTC.

The rearrangement joins TRBV7-9 to TRBJ2-7; D ambiguous. V dropped 2 bases and J dropped 6 bases, with 8 bases sitting between them. This CDR3 has 12 amino acids. Germline CDR1 is SEHNR and CDR2 is FQNEAQ (reference sequence). The CDR3 DNA follows: TGTGCCAGCAGCTTATCAGGAATCGAGCAGTACTTC. This codes for CASSLSGIEQYF.

V and J are TRBV11-2 and TRBJ1-1; TRBD1 is a possible D gene (6 bases). V lost 1 base to trimming and J lost 5 bases, with 14 bases between them. In germline, CDR1 is SGHAT, CDR2 FQNNGV. The CDR3 length is 15 residues. The CDR3 region has the DNA TGTGCCAGCAGCTTAGGCGGGGGCAGTTGGACTGAAGCTTTCTTT. This encodes CASSLGGGSWTEAFF.

The J gene is TRBJ2-7, the V gene TRBV4-1; 7 bases are shared with TRBD2. Germline CDR1 and CDR2: MGHRA and YSYEKL. Trimming at V came to 8 bases and at J to 2 bases, leaving 9 bases not matched to a gene. There are 14 residues in the CDR3. This CDR3 is CASGDGRGAYEQYF. CDR3 bases: TGCGCCAGCGGGGATGGTCGGGGGGCCTACGAGCAGTACTTC.

The gene calls are TRBV27 and TRBJ1-2; no firm D call. Germline CDR1 reads MNHEY; CDR2 reads SMNVEV (reference sequence). Trimming removed 2 bases from V and 2 bases from J, with 18 bases in between. There are 17 residues in the CDR3. The CDR3 reads CASSLHYLTFRNYGYTF. For the CDR3, the DNA is TGTGCCAGCAGTTTACATTACCTCACCTTCAGGAACTATGGCTACACCTTC.

The J gene is TRBJ2-7, the V gene TRBV5-1, with 7 bases lining up with TRBD1. This CDR3 region has 15 residues. V shed 1 base and J 2 bases; nucleotides not matched to a gene: 6. The germline V gene has CDR1 SGHRS and CDR2 YFSETQ. CDR3 sequence: CASSLQAGGTYEQYF. As DNA, the CDR3 is TGCGCCAGCAGCTTGCAGGCAGGGGGTACCTACGAGCAGTACTTC.

The chain couples TRBV30 to TRBJ1-4; D is perhaps TRBD1 (6 bases). V was cut by 0 bases and J by 7 bases, with 24 bases left in between. This CDR3 has 18 residues. CDR1 GTSNPN and CDR2 SVGIG come from the germline V gene (reference sequence). CDR3 nucleotide sequence: TGTGCCTGGAGTGTAGGTCGCCAGGGGAAGCGCTTAGGTGAAAAACTGTTTTTT. Protein product: CAWSVGRQGKRLGEKLFF.

The rearrangement joins TRBV28 to TRBJ1-2; 10 nucleotides align to TRBD1. The V segment lost 4 bases and the J segment 3 bases; nucleotides outside the gene matches: 8. CDR3 length: 16 residues. The germline gives CDR1 MDHEN, CDR2 SYDVKM. CDR3 loop: CASSSPRTGGHYGYTF. As DNA, the CDR3 is TGTGCCAGCAGTTCCCCCCGGACAGGGGGACACTATGGCTACACCTTC.

The J gene is TRBJ2-2, the V gene TRBV10-3, with 10 bases aligning to TRBD1. CDR3 length: 13 residues. V shed 6 bases, J shed 7 bases, and the junction held 2 bases outside the gene matches. Germline V CDR1 and CDR2: ENHRY, SYGVKD. This CDR3 is CAIRGQGSGELFF. The CDR3 nucleotides are TGTGCCATCAGGGGACAGGGGAGCGGGGAGCTGTTTTTT.

The chain has TRBV29-1 and TRBJ1-2, with D perhaps TRBD1 (5 bases). From germline, CDR1 is SQVTM and CDR2 ANQGSEA. The V end lost 4 bases, the J end lost 4 bases, and 10 bases lay between the germline ends. This CDR3 spans 12 amino acids. In DNA, the CDR3 is TGCAGCGTTGTGCAGGGCCCCTATGGCTACACCTTC. Amino acid sequence: CSVVQGPYGYTF. Combining the CDR3 with reference TRBV29-1 and TRBJ1-2 gives the whole variable domain SAVISQKPSRDICQRGTSLTIQCQVDSQVTMMFWYRQQPGQSLTLIATANQGSEATYESGFVIDKFPISRPNLTFSTLTVSNMSPEDSSIYLCSVVQGPYGYTFGSGTRLTVV.

V gene TRBV4-2 combines with J gene TRBJ1-5; 7 bases are shared with TRBD1. Germline CDR1 reads LGHNA; CDR2 reads YNFKEQ. Trimming removed 1 base from V and 5 bases from J; junction bases left unmatched: 5. This CDR3 contains 15 residues. DNA for the CDR3: TGTGCCAGCAGCCAAGCCGACAGGGACCATCAGCCCCAGCATTTT. This encodes CASSQADRDHQPQHF.